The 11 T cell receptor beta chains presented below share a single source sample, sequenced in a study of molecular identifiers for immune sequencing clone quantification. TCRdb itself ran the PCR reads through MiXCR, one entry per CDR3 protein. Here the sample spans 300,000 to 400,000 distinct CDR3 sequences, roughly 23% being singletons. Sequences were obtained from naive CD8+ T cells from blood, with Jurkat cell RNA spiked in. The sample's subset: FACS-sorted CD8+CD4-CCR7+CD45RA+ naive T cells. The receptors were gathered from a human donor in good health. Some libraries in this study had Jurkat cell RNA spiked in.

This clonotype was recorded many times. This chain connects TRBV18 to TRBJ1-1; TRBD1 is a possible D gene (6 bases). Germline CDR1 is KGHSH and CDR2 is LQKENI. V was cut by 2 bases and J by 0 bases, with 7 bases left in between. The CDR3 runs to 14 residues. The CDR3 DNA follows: TGTGCCAGCTCACCAACAGGGATGAACACTGAAGCTTTCTTT. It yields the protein CASSPTGMNTEAFF.

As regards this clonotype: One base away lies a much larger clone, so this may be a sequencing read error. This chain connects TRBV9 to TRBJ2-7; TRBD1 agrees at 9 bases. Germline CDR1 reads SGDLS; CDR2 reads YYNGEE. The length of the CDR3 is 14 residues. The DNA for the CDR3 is TGTGCCAGCAGCGTGACCGGGACAGGGATCGAGAAGTACTTC. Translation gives CASSVTGTGIEKYF.

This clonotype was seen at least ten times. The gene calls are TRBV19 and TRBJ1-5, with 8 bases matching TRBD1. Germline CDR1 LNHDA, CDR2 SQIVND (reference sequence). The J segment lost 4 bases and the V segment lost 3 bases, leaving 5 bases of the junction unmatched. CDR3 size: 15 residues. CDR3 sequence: CASSMTGTGNQPQHF. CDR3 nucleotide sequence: TGTGCCAGTAGTATGACCGGGACAGGTAATCAGCCCCAGCATTTT. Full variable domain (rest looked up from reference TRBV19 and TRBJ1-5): DGGITQSPKYLFRKEGQNVTLSCEQNLNHDAMYWYRQDPGQGLRLIYYSQIVNDFQKGDIAEGYSVSREKKESFPLTVTSAQKNPTAFYLCASSMTGTGNQPQHFGDGTRLSIL.

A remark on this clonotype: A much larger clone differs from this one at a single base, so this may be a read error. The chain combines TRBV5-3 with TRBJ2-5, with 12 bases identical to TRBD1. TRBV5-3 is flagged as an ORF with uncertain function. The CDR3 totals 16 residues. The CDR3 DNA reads TGTGCCAGCAGCTTGGCCTGGGGACAGGGGGCGGAGACCCAGTACTTC. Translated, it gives CASSLAWGQGAETQYF.

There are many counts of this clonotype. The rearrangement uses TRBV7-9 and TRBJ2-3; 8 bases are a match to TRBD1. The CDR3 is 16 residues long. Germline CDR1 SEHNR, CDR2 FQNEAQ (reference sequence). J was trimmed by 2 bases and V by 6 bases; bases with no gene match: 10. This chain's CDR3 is CASRPRQGPDTDTQYF. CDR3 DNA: TGTGCCAGCAGACCACGACAGGGGCCGGACACAGATACGCAGTATTTT. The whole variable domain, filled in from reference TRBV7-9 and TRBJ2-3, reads DTGVSQNPRHKITKRGQNVTFRCDPISEHNRLYWYRQTLGQGPEFLTYFQNEAQLEKSRLLSDRFSAERPKGSFSTLEIQRTEQGDSAMYLCASRPRQGPDTDTQYFGPGTRLTVL.

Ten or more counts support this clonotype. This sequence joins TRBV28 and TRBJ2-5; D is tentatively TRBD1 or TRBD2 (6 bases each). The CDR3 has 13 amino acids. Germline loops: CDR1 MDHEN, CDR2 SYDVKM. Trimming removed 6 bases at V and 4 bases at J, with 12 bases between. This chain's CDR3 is CASSPQGGETQYF. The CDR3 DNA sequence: TGTGCCAGCAGCCCACAGGGAGGAGAGACCCAGTACTTC.

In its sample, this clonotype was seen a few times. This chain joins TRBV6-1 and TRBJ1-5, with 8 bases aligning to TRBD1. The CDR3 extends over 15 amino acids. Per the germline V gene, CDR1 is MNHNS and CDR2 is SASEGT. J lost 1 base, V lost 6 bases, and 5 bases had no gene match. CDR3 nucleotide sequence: TGTGCCAGCAGATCCACAGGGGGAAGCAATCAGCCCCAGCATTTT. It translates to CASRSTGGSNQPQHF.

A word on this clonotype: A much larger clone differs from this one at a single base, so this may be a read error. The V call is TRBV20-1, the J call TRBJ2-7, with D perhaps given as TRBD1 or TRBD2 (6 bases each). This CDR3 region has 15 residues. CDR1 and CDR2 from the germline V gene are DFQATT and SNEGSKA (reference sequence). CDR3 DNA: TGCAGTGCTAGAGATCTCAAGGGGGGAAACGACGAGCAGCACTTC. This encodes CSARDLKGGNDEQHF.

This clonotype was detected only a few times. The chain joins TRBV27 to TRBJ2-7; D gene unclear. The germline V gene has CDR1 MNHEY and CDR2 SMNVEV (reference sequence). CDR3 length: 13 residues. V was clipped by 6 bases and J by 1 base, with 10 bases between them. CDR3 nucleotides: TGTGCCAGCAGACCCAGCGAATCCTACGAGCAGTACTTC. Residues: CASRPSESYEQYF.

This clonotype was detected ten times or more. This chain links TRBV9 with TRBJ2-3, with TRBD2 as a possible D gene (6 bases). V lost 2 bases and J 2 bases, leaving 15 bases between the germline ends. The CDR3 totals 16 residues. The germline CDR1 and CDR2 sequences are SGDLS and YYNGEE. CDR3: CASSVSESGVTDTQYF. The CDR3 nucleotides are TGTGCCAGCAGCGTCAGCGAATCGGGGGTCACAGATACGCAGTATTTT.

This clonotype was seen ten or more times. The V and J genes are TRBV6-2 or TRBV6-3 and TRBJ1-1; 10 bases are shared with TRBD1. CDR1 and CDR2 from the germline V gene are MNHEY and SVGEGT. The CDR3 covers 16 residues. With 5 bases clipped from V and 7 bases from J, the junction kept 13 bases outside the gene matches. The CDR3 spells CASSRVRQGASHEAFF. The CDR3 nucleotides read TGTGCCAGCAGTAGAGTAAGACAGGGGGCCTCCCATGAAGCTTTCTTT.